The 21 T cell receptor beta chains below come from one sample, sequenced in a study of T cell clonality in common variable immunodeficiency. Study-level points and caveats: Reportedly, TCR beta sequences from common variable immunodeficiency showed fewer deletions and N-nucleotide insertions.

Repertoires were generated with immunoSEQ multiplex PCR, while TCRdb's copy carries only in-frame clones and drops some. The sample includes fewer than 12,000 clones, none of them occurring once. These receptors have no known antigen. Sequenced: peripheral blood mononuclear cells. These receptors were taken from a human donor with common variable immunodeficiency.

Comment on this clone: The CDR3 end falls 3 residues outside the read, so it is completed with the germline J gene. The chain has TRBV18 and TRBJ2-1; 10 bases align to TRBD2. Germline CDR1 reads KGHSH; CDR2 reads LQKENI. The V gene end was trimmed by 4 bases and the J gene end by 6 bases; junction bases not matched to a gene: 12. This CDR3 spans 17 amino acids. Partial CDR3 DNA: TGTGCCAGCTCACAAGAACTAGCGGGAACCCATACCAATGAG. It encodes CASSQELAGTHTNE. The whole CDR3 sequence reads CASSQELAGTHTNEQFF. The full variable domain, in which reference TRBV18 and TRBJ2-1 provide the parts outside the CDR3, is NAGVMQNPRHLVRRRGQEARLRCSPMKGHSHVYWYRQLPEEGLKFMVYLQKENIIDESGMPKERFSAEFPKEGPSILRIQQVVRGDSAAYFCASSQELAGTHTNEQFFGPGTRLTVL.

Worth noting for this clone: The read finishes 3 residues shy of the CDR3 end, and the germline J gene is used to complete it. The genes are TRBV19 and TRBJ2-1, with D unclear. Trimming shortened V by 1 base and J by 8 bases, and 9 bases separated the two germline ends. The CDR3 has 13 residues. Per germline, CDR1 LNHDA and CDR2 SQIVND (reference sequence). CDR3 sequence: CASSIGAPDEQFF. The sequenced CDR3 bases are TGTGCCAGTAGTATAGGCGCCCCCGATGAG.

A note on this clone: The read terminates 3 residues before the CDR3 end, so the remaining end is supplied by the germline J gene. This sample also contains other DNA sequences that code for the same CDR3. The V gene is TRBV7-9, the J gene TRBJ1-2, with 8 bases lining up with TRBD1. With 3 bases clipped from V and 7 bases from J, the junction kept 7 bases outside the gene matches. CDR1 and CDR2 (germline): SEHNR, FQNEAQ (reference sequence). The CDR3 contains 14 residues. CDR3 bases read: TGTGCCAGCAGCTTTGACAGGGGAGAGGGTGGC. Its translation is CASSFDRGEGG. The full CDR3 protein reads CASSFDRGEGGYTF.

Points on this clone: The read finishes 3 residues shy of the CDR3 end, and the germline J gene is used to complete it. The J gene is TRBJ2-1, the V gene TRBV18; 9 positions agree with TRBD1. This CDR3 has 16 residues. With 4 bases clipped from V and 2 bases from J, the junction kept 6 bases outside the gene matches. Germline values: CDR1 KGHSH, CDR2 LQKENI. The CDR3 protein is CASSLAGTGTYNEQFF. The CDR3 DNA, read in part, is TGTGCCAGCTCACTTGCGGGGACAGGGACCTACAATGAG.

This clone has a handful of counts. CDR3 DNA (partial): TGTGCCAGTAGTATACTAGCGGGAAAAAACATT. This sequence encodes CASSILAGKNI. Given in full, the CDR3 is CASSILAGKNIQYF. V is TRBV19 and J is TRBJ2-4, with 9 positions matching TRBD2. The read ends 3 residues shy of where the CDR3 ends; the end is completed using the germline J gene. V was pared by 2 bases and J by 4 bases, with 0 bases of the junction left unmatched. This CDR3 has 14 amino acids. Germline V CDR1 and CDR2: LNHDA, SQIVND (reference sequence).

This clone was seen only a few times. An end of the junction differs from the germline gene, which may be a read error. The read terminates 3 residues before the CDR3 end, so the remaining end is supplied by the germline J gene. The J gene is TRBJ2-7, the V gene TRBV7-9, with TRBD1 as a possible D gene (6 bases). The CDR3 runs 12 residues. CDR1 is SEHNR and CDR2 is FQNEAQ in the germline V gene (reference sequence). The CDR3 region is CSSNRQDSEQYF. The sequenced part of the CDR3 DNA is TGTTCCAGCAACCGACAGGATAGCGAG.

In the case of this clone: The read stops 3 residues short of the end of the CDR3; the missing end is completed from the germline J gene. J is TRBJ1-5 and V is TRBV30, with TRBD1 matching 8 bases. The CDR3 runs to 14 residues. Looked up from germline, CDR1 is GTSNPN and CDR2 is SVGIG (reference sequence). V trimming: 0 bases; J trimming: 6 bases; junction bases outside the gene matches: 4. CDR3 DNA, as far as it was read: TGTGCCTGGAGTGTACAGGGGGGTGGTCAGCCC. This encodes CAWSVQGGGQP. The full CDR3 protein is CAWSVQGGGQPQHF.

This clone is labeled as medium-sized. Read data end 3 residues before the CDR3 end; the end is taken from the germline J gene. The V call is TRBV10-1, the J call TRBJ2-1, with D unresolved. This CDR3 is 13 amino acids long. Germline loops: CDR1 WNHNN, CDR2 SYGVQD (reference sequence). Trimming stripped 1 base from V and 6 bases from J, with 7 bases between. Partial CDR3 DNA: TGCGCCAGCAGTGAGTATCCTAGCAATGAG. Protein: CASSEYPSNE. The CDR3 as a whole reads CASSEYPSNEQFF.

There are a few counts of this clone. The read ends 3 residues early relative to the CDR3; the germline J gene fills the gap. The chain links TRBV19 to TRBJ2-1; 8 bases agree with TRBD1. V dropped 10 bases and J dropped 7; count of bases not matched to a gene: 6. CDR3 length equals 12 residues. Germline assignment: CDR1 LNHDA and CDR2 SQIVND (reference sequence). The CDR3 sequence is CATWTGFNEQFF. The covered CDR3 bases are TGTGCCACTTGGACAGGGTTTAATGAG.

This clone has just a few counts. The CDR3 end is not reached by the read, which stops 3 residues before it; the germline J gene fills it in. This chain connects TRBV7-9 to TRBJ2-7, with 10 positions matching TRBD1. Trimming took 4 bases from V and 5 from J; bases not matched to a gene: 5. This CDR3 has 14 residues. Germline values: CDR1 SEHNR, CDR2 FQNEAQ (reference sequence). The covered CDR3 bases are TGTGCCAGCAGCTCGACAGGGGGCAACGACGAG. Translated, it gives CASSSTGGNDE. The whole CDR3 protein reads CASSSTGGNDEQYF.

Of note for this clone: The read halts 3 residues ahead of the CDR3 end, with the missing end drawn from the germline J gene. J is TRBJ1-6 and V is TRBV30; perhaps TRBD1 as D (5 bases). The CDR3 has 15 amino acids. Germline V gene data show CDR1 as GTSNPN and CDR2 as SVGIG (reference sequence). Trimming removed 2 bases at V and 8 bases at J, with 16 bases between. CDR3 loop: CAWSLGHDMYSPLHF. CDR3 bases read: TGTGCCTGGAGTTTGGGGCATGATATGTATTCACCC. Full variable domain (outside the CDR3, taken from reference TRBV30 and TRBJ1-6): SQTIHQWPATLVQPVGSPLSLECTVEGTSNPNLYWYRQAAGRGLQLLFYSVGIGQISSEVPQNLSASRPQDRQFILSSKKLLLSDSGFYLCAWSLGHDMYSPLHFGNGTRLTVT.

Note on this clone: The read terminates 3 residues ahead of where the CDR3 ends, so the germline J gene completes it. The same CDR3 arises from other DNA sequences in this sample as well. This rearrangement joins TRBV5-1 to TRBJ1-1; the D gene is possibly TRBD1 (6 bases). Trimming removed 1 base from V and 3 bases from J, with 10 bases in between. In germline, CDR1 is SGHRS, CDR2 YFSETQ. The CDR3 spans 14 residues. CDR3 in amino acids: CASSLTGTHTEAFF. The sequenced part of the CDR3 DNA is TGCGCCAGCAGCTTGACAGGGACGCACACTGAA.

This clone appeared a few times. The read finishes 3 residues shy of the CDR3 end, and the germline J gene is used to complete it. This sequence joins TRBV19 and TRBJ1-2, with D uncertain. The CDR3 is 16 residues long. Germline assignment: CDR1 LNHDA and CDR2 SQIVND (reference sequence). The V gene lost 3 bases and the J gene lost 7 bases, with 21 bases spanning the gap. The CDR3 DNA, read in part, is TGTGCCAGTAGTATTATGAAGCCTACGCAACGGGGTGGC. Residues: CASSIMKPTQRGG. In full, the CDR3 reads CASSIMKPTQRGGYTF. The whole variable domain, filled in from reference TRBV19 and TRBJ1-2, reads DGGITQSPKYLFRKEGQNVTLSCEQNLNHDAMYWYRQDPGQGLRLIYYSQIVNDFQKGDIAEGYSVSREKKESFPLTVTSAQKNPTAFYLCASSIMKPTQRGGYTFGSGTRLTVV.

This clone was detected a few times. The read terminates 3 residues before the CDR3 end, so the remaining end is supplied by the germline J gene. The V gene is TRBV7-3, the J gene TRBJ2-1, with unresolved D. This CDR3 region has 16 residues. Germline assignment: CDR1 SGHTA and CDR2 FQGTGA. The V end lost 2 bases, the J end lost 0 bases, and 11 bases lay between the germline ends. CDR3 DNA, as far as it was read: TGTGCCAGCAGCTTATCGGTTGCCCTCTCCTACAATGAG. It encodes CASSLSVALSYNE. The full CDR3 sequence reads CASSLSVALSYNEQFF.

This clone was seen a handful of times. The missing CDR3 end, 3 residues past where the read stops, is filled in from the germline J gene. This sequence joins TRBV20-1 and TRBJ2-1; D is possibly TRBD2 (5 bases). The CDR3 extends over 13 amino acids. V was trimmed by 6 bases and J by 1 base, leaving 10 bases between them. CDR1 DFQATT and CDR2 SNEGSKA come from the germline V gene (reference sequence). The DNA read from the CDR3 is TGCAGTGCCCGGACTGGGTCCTACAATGAG. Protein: CSARTGSYNE. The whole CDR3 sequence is CSARTGSYNEQFF.

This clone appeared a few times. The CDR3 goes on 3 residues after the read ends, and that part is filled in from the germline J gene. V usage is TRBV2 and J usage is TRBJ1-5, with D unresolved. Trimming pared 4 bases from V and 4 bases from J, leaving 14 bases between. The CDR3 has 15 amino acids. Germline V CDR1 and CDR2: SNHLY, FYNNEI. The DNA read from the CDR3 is TGTGCCAGCAGTGTAAGCTCTCTAAGTAATCAGCCC. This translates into CASSVSSLSNQP. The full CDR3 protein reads CASSVSSLSNQPQHF. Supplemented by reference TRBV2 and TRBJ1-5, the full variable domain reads EPEVTQTPSHQVTQMGQEVILRCVPISNHLYFYWYRQILGQKVEFLVSFYNNEISEKSEIFDDQFSVERPDGSNFTLKIRSTKLEDSAMYFCASSVSSLSNQPQHFGDGTRLSIL.

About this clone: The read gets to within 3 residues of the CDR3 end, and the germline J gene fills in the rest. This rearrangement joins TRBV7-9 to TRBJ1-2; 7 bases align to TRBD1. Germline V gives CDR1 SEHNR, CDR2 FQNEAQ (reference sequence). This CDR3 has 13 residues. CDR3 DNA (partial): TGTGCCAGCAGCTTGGAGACAGGGTACGGC. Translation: CASSLETGYG. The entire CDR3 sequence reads CASSLETGYGYTF.

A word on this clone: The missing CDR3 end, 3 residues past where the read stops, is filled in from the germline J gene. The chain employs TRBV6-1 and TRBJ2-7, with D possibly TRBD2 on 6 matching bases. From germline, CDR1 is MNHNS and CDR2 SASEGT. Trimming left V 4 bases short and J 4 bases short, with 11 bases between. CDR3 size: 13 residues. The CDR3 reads CASSATSTYEQYF. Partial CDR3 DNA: TGTGCCAGCAGTGCGACTAGTACATACGAG.

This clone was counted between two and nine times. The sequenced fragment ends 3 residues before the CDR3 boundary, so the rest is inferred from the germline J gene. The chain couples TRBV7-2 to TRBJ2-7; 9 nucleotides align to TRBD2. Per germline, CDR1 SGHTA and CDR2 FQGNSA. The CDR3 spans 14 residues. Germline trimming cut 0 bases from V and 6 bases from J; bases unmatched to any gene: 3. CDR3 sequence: CASSLASGSSEQYF. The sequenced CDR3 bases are TGTGCCAGCAGCTTAGCTAGCGGGAGTTCCGAG.

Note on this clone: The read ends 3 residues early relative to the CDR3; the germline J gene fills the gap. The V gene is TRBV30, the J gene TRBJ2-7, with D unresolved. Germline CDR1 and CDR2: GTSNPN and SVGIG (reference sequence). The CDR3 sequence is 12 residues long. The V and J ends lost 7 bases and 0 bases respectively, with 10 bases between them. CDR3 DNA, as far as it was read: TGTGCCTCAAGCGCCAGCTCCTACGAG. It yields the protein CASSASSYE. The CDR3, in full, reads CASSASSYEQYF.

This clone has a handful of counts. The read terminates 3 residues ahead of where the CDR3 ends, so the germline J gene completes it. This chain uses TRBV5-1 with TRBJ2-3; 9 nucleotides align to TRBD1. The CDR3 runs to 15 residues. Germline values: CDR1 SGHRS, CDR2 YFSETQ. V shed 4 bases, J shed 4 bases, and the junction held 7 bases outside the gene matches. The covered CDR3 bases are TGCGCCAGCAGCCCCGACAGGGGGACCTCAGATACG. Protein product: CASSPDRGTSDT. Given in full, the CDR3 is CASSPDRGTSDTQYF.